The 26 T cell receptor beta chains given below trace back to one sample, sequenced in a study of neurological immune-mediated disorders. TCRdb processed the 5' RACE reads anew with MiXCR; each CDR3 protein has one entry. The sample carries under 90,000 distinct CDR3 sequences, 10% recorded once. Time point noted: longitudinal time-point 1 (baseline). Sequencing was performed on PBMCs. The receptor set was obtained from a man aged 25-45 years in good health.

The V gene is TRBV20-1, the J gene TRBJ1-6; D is unresolved. The CDR3 is made up of 16 amino acids. Germline CDR1 DFQATT, CDR2 SNEGSKA (reference sequence). The V end was cut by 3 bases, the J end by 3 bases, with 15 bases between. The CDR3 nucleotides are TGCAGTGCTAGGAACAGAGGGAACCTCTATAATTCACCCCTCCACTTT. Amino acids: CSARNRGNLYNSPLHF.

This clonotype has a single count. This may arise from a read error, as a much more abundant clone is one base away. The chain carries TRBV7-8 and TRBJ2-1, with 10 nucleotides matching TRBD2. J was trimmed by 16 bases and V by 5 bases; bases with no gene match: 8. The CDR3 contains 12 residues. Germline loops: CDR1 SGHVS, CDR2 FQNEAQ. DNA of the CDR3: TGTGCCAGCAGCCCCCTTACTAGCGGGGTTTTCTTC. Protein: CASSPLTSGVFF.

By share of the sample, this clonotype is medium-sized. The chain links TRBV29-1 to TRBJ2-1; a weak D match, TRBD2 (6 bases). V was pared by 1 base and J by 3 bases, with 19 bases between. The CDR3 contains 17 residues. Looked up from germline, CDR1 is SQVTM and CDR2 is ANQGSEA. The CDR3, as DNA: TGCAGCGTTGAAGGGGACGTCAAGGAGGGCCGCTACAATGAGCAGTTCTTC. The encoded protein is CSVEGDVKEGRYNEQFF.

This clonotype was detected ten times or more. The chain couples TRBV2 to TRBJ2-5; possible D gene TRBD2, 6 bases. From germline, CDR1 is SNHLY and CDR2 FYNNEI. Trimming pared 6 bases from V and 4 bases from J, leaving 12 bases between. The CDR3 covers 13 residues. In nucleotides, the CDR3 is TGTGCCAGCAGGGAGGAGGGTCCAGAGACCCAGTACTTC. This gives the protein CASREEGPETQYF.

This clonotype was found many times. This chain links TRBV10-3 with TRBJ1-5, with 7 bases that match TRBD1. V was pared by 6 bases and J by 4 bases, with 9 bases of the junction left unmatched. Germline loops: CDR1 ENHRY, CDR2 SYGVKD. The CDR3 is made up of 15 amino acids. The DNA for the CDR3 is TGTGCCATCAGAGCATCCGGGACAGAAAATCAGCCCCAGCATTTT. Protein: CAIRASGTENQPQHF.

In this sample, this clonotype turned up many times. The chain links TRBV5-1 to TRBJ1-1, with 7 bases matching TRBD1. This CDR3 has 13 residues. Germline V gives CDR1 SGHRS, CDR2 YFSETQ. The trim removed 1 base at V and 6 bases at J, leaving 3 bases unmatched. The CDR3 nucleotides read TGCGCCAGCAGCTTGATACAGGGGCCTGAAGCTTTCTTT. Protein sequence: CASSLIQGPEAFF.

This clonotype was observed at least ten times. The chain has TRBV27 and TRBJ1-4, with 9 positions matching TRBD1. Losses at the gene ends were 6 bases for V and 1 base for J; bases not matched to a gene: 6. CDR3 length: 16 residues. Per germline, CDR1 MNHEY and CDR2 SMNVEV (reference sequence). The CDR3 spells CASRRQGGKTNEKLFF. CDR3 sequence (DNA): TGTGCCAGCAGAAGACAGGGGGGGAAAACTAATGAAAAACTGTTTTTT.

V gene TRBV5-1 combines with J gene TRBJ2-3; 10 bases are shared with TRBD2. Trimming removed 5 bases from V and 2 bases from J; junction bases left unmatched: 5. CDR3 size: 15 residues. Germline CDR1 reads SGHRS; CDR2 reads YFSETQ. The CDR3 sequence: CASRLAGVPTDTQYF. The DNA for the CDR3 is TGCGCCAGCAGGCTAGCGGGAGTCCCCACAGATACGCAGTATTTT.

This clonotype was recorded at least ten times. V usage is TRBV29-1 and J usage is TRBJ2-2, with D uncertain. CDR3 length equals 11 residues. V was cut by 7 bases and J by 2 bases, with 5 bases left in between. The germline gives CDR1 SQVTM, CDR2 ANQGSEA. CDR3 DNA sequence: TGCAGCGCGGAAAACACCGGGGAGCTGTTTTTT. Translated: CSAENTGELFF.

This clonotype was seen ten or more times. The chain combines TRBV7-9 with TRBJ2-7; D perhaps matches TRBD2 (5 bases). The CDR3 sequence is 12 residues long. CDR1 and CDR2 (germline): SEHNR, FQNEAQ (reference sequence). Trimming removed 5 bases from V and 2 bases from J, with 7 bases in between. The chain's CDR3 is CASSDGTYEQYF. Here the CDR3 DNA reads TGTGCCAGCAGCGACGGGACCTACGAGCAGTACTTC.

This clonotype is labeled as medium-sized. The chain has TRBV12-3 or TRBV12-4 and TRBJ1-5; TRBD1 matches at 12 bases. This CDR3 has 16 amino acids. The V segment lost 5 bases and the J segment 7 bases; nucleotides outside the gene matches: 9. CDR3 in DNA: TGTGCCAGCAGTGCCGGGACAGGGGGCGCGAGACAGCCCCAGCATTTT. Protein: CASSAGTGGARQPQHF.

In its sample, this clonotype was seen many times. CDR3 residues: CSASWGQNTEAFF. The DNA for the CDR3 is TGCAGTGCTAGTTGGGGCCAGAACACTGAAGCTTTCTTT. This rearrangement joins TRBV20-1 to TRBJ1-1; D may be TRBD1 (5 bases). CDR3 size: 13 residues. Trimming removed 3 bases at V and 1 base at J, with 9 bases between. Germline CDR1 is DFQATT and CDR2 is SNEGSKA (reference sequence).

Many counts were recorded for this clonotype. The chain carries TRBV28 and TRBJ1-2; perhaps TRBD1 as D (6 bases). The CDR3 contains 12 residues. V lost 7 bases to trimming and J lost 8 bases, with 14 bases between them. Germline V CDR1 and CDR2: MDHEN, SYDVKM. The CDR3 reads CASIRSQGGYTF. As DNA, the CDR3 is TGTGCCAGCATAAGGTCCCAGGGGGGCTACACCTTC.

This sequence joins TRBV20-1 and TRBJ2-7; D is undetermined. The CDR3 extends over 14 amino acids. Germline lookup yields CDR1 DFQATT and CDR2 SNEGSKA (reference sequence). V was clipped by 1 base and J by 1 base, with 11 bases between them. CDR3 protein: CSARGTVFSYEQYF. In DNA form, the CDR3 reads TGCAGTGCTAGAGGCACCGTTTTTTCCTACGAGCAGTACTTC.

This clonotype was recorded many times. The chain joins TRBV6-5 to TRBJ1-6, with D possibly TRBD1 on 5 matching bases. Trimming shortened V by 5 bases and J by 7 bases, and 15 bases separated the two germline ends. The CDR3 runs 15 residues. Germline CDR1 MNHEY, CDR2 SVGAGI. The CDR3 DNA reads as TGTGCCAGCAGTAGCACCGGGGACCGGAATTCACCCCTCCACTTT. This encodes CASSSTGDRNSPLHF.

This clonotype came up many times. The rearrangement links TRBV2 to TRBJ1-5, with a weak D call TRBD1 (5 bases). V lost 2 bases, J lost 2 bases, and 13 bases lay in between. CDR1 is SNHLY and CDR2 is FYNNEI in the germline V gene. The CDR3 has 16 residues. CDR3 nucleotides: TGTGCCAGCAGTGAATTAGTAGGGGCCGGCAATCAGCCCCAGCATTTT. Translation: CASSELVGAGNQPQHF.

CDR3 region: CASSPTQGSVFF. The DNA of the CDR3 is TGTGCCAGCAGCCCTACACAGGGGTCGGTGTTTTTT. The chain has TRBV7-9 and TRBJ2-2; 7 bases match TRBD1. This CDR3 has 12 amino acids. Per germline, CDR1 SEHNR and CDR2 FQNEAQ (reference sequence). Unmatched junction bases numbered 9, after V lost 5 bases and J lost 15 bases.

This clonotype was seen many times. This sequence joins TRBV6-2 or TRBV6-3 and TRBJ2-7; 10 nucleotides align to TRBD2. This CDR3 region has 13 residues. Germline V gene lookup returns CDR1 MNHEY and CDR2 SVGEGT. With V trimmed by 7 bases and J by 3 bases, 3 bases remained unmatched. The CDR3 loop reads CASKAGGSYEQYF. For the CDR3, the DNA is TGTGCCAGCAAAGCGGGAGGGAGCTACGAGCAGTACTTC.

The sample holds many counts of this clonotype. This chain links TRBV29-1 with TRBJ2-1, with 8 bases that match TRBD2. This CDR3 is built from 16 residues. Germline V CDR1 and CDR2: SQVTM, ANQGSEA. J gave up 0 bases and V 7 bases, and 11 bases lay outside the gene matches. CDR3 DNA: TGCAGCGGAAGTACTAGCGGAATGAGCTCCTACAATGAGCAGTTCTTC. Encoded protein: CSGSTSGMSSYNEQFF.

Many counts were recorded for this clonotype. The chain employs TRBV5-1 and TRBJ2-3, with 7 bases lining up with TRBD1. Germline V gives CDR1 SGHRS, CDR2 YFSETQ. V dropped 6 bases and J dropped 4; count of bases not matched to a gene: 11. CDR3 size: 15 residues. CDR3 in amino acids: CASNERGPSSDTQYF. The CDR3 region has the DNA TGCGCCAGCAACGAGAGGGGGCCATCCTCAGATACGCAGTATTTT.

This clonotype was observed many times. The genes are TRBV12-3 or TRBV12-4 and TRBJ1-5; the D gene is possibly TRBD1 (5 bases). The CDR3 length is 14 residues. The V and J ends lost 2 bases and 3 bases respectively, with 8 bases between them. The DNA for the CDR3 is TGTGCCAGCAGTTTAATCGGGGCCAATCAGCCCCAGCATTTT. Amino acids: CASSLIGANQPQHF.

This clonotype was found many times. The chain carries TRBV12-3 or TRBV12-4 and TRBJ2-7, with D tentatively TRBD2 (7 bases). V lost 0 bases and J lost 1, with 10 bases in between. This CDR3 has 15 amino acids. CDR3 amino acids: CASSLAGGQSYEQYF. The CDR3 bases are TGTGCCAGCAGTTTAGCGGGGGGGCAATCCTACGAGCAGTACTTC.

In its sample, this clonotype was seen many times. This chain joins TRBV7-2 and TRBJ2-7, with D perhaps matching TRBD1 or TRBD2 (5 bases each). The V end was cut by 5 bases, the J end by 2 bases, with 19 bases between. Germline CDR1 is SGHTA and CDR2 is FQGNSA. The CDR3 runs to 16 residues. The DNA for the CDR3 is TGTGCCAGCAGCCCTATTTTTGGGACCTATACCTACGAGCAGTACTTC. Encoded protein: CASSPIFGTYTYEQYF.

The chain carries TRBV27 and TRBJ2-2; 7 positions match TRBD1. Germline loops: CDR1 MNHEY, CDR2 SMNVEV (reference sequence). The CDR3 runs to 15 residues. The V segment lost 5 bases and the J segment 7 bases; nucleotides outside the gene matches: 10. The CDR3 spells CASSPDRAAYGELFF. The CDR3 coding sequence is TGTGCCAGCAGTCCCGACAGGGCAGCGTACGGGGAGCTGTTTTTT.

Note on this clonotype: Given a much more abundant clone one base away, this may be a read error. The gene calls are TRBV4-2 and TRBJ2-3; the match to TRBD2 covers 7 bases. CDR3 size: 19 residues. Germline V gene sequence: CDR1 LGHNA, CDR2 YNFKEQ. After removal of 2 bases from V and 3 bases from J, the junction contained 17 bases not matched to a gene. CDR3: CASSQRLVPGLSGTDTQYF. The CDR3 bases are TGTGCCAGCAGCCAACGACTTGTACCGGGACTATCGGGGACAGATACGCAGTATTTT.

For this clonotype: A much larger clone differs from this one at a single base, so this may be a read error. This chain links TRBV20-1 with TRBJ1-2; D is perhaps TRBD1 (5 bases). Trimming took 3 bases from V and 6 from J, leaving 11 bases between them. This CDR3 region has 12 residues. The V gene's germline CDR1 is DFQATT and CDR2 SNEGSKA (reference sequence). The CDR3 coding sequence is TGCAGTGCTAGGTACAGGATCAATGGCTACACCTTC. It is translated as CSARYRINGYTF.